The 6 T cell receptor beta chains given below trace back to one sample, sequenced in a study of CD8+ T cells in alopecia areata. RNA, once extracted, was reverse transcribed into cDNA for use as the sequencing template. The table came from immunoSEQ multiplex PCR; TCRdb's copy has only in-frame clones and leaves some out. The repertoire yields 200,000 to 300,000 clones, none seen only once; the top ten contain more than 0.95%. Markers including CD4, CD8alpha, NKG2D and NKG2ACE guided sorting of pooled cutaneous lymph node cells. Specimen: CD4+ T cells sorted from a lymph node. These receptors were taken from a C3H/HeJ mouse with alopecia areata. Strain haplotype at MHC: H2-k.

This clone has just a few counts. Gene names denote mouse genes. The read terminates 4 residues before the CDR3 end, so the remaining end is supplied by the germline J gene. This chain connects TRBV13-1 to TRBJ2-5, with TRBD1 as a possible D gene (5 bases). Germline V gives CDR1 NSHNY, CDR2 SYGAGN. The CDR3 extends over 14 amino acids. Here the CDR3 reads CASSDGGEGDTQYF. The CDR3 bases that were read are TGTGCCAGCAGTGATGGAGGGGAAGGAGAC.

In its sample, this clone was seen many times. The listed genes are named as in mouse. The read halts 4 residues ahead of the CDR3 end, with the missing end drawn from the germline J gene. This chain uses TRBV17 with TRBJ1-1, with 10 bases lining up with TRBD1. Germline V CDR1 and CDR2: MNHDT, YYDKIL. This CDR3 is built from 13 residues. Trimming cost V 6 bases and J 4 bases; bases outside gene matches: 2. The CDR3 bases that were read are TGTGCTAGCAGGACAGGGGGCAGCACA. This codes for CASRTGGST. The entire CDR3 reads CASRTGGSTEVFF.

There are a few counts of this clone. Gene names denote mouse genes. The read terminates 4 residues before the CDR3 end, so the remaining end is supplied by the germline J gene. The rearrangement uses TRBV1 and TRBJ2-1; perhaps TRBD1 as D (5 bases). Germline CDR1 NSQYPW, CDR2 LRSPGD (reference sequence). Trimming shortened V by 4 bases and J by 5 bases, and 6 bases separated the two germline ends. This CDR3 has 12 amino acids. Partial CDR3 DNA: TGCACCTGCAGTGGGACACATGCT. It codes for CTCSGTHA. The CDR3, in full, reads CTCSGTHAEQFF.

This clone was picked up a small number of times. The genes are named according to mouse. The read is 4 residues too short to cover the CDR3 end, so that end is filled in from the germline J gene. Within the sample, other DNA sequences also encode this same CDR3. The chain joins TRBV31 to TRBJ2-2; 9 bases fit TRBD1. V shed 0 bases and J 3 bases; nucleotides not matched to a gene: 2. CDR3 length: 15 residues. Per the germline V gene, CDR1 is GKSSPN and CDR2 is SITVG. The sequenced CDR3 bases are TGTGCCTGGAGTCTACAGGGGGCGGACACCGGG. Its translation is CAWSLQGADTG. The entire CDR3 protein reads CAWSLQGADTGQLYF.

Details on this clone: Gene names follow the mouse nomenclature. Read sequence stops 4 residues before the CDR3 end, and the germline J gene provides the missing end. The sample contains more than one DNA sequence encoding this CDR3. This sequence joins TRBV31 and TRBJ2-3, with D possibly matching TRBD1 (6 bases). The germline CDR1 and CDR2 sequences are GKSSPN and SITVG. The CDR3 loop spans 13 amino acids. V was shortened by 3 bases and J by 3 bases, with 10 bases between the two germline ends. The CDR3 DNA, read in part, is TGTGCCTGGAGCCCCGGGACAGCAGAA. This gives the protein CAWSPGTAE. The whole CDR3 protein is CAWSPGTAETLYF.

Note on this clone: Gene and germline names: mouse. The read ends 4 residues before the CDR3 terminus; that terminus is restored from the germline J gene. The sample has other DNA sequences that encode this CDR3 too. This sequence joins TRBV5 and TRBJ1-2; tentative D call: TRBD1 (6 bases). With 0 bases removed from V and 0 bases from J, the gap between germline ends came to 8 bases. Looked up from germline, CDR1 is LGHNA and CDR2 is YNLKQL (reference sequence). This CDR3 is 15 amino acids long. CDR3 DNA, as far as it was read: TGTGCCAGCAGCCAAGACCCAGGGGCAAACTCC. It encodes CASSQDPGANS. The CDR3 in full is CASSQDPGANSDYTF.